This paragraph reports one TCR beta chain. This sample was included in a study of T cell responses to AZD1222 COVID-19 vaccine. Clones were sequenced by immunoSEQ multiplex PCR, and TCRdb holds only the in-frame ones, with some missing. The data contain around 140,000 clones, approximately 85% of them singletons. Sample: peripheral blood, taken 28 days after the second dose of the MenACWY control vaccine. The TCR was taken from an adult who received the MenACWY meningococcal vaccine as a control.

The CDR3 region is CASGVALVISQPQHF. The CDR3 DNA sequence: TGCGCCAGTGGCGTTGCGCTGGTCATTAGTCAGCCCCAGCATTTT. V gene TRBV23-1 combines with J gene TRBJ1-5, with no clear D. TRBV23-1 is an open reading frame whose function is uncertain. The CDR3 spans 15 residues. V was trimmed by 9 bases and J by 6 bases, leaving 21 bases between them.